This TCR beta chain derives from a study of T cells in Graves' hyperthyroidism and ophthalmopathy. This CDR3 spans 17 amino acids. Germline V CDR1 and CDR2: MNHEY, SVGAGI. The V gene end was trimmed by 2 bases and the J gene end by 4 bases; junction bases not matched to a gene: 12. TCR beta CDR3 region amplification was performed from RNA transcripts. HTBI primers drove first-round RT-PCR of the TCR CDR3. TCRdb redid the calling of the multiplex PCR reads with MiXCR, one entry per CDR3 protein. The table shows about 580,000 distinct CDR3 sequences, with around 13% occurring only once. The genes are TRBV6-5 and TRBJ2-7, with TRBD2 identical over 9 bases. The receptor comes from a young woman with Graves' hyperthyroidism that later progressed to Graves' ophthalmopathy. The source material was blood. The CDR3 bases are TGTGCCAGCAGTTACGACTGGCGGGCGGGAGGGCAGTACGAGCAGTACTTC. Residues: CASSYDWRAGGQYEQYF.